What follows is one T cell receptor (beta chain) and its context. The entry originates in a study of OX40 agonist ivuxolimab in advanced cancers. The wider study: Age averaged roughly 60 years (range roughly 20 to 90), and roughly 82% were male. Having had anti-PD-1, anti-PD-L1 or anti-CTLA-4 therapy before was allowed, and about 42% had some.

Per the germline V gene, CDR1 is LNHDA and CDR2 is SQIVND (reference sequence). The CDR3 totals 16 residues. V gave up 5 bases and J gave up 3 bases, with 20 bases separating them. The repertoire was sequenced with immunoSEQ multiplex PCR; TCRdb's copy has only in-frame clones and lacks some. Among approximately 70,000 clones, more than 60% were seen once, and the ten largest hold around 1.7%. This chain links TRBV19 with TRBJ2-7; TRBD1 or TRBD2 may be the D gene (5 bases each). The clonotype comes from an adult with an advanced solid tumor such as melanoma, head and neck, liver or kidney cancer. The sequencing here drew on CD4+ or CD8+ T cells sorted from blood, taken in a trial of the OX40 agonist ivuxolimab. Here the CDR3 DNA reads TGTGCCAGTAGTTTTGACAAGGGGACCCCACGCTACGAGCAGTACTTC. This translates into CASSFDKGTPRYEQYF.